Presented here are 22 T cell receptor beta chains from one specimen sequenced in a study of T-cell reconstitution after alpha-beta-depleted transplantation in children. Unique molecular identifiers were built into the TCRbeta library. Each CDR3 protein is one row after TCRdb ran MiXCR on the PCR reads. This sample yields 450,000 to 550,000 distinct CDR3 sequences, of which about an eighth are seen a single time; about 15% belongs to the top ten. The source material was PBMCs, mostly from graft donor cells, sampled 180 days after TCRalphabeta/CD19-depleted stem cell transplant. These receptor sequences come from a female patient younger than 10 who had a stem cell transplant for aplastic anemia, so the T cells may come from the graft donor.

Notes on this clonotype: At one end, the junction sequence differs from germline, possibly due to a read error. The chain has TRBV12-3 or TRBV12-4 and TRBJ2-1; TRBD2 matches at 9 bases. The length of the CDR3 is 15 residues. In DNA form, the CDR3 reads TGTGCCAGCAGTCCCGCTAGCGGGATTTACAATCAGCAGTTCTTC. Residues: CASSPASGIYNQQFF.

The CDR3 sequence is CASSPRAQDNSPLHF. The DNA of the CDR3 is TGTGCCAGCAGCCCTCGGGCACAAGATAATTCACCCCTCCACTTT. The gene calls are TRBV4-2 and TRBJ1-6; D gene uncertain. The CDR3 runs to 15 residues. V was pared by 4 bases and J by 5 bases, with 12 bases between. Germline V gene sequence: CDR1 LGHNA, CDR2 YNFKEQ.

The gene calls are TRBV7-2 and TRBJ2-6, with D maybe TRBD2 (6 bases). The CDR3 spans 17 residues. With 1 base removed from V and 0 bases from J, the gap between germline ends came to 10 bases. Germline loops: CDR1 SGHTA, CDR2 FQGNSA. CDR3 coding DNA: TGTGCCAGCAGCTTAGTCTCGGGGGTCTCTGGGGCCAACGTCCTGACTTTC. It encodes CASSLVSGVSGANVLTF.

The chain is built from TRBV29-1 and TRBJ1-1; unclear D gene. Germline-derived CDR1 and CDR2 are SQVTM and ANQGSEA. The ends were cut back, 7 bases at V and 1 base at J, with 13 bases in the middle. The CDR3 is made up of 13 amino acids. The CDR3 sequence is CSAERQENTEAFF. The CDR3 DNA sequence: TGCAGCGCCGAGAGGCAGGAGAACACTGAAGCTTTCTTT. Full variable domain (outside the CDR3, taken from reference TRBV29-1 and TRBJ1-1): SAVISQKPSRDICQRGTSLTIQCQVDSQVTMMFWYRQQPGQSLTLIATANQGSEATYESGFVIDKFPISRPNLTFSTLTVSNMSPEDSSIYLCSAERQENTEAFFGQGTRLTVV.

This clonotype appeared a few times. J is TRBJ1-2 and V is TRBV20-1; D gene ambiguous. V lost 5 bases, J lost 3 bases, and 10 bases lay in between. The germline V gene encodes CDR1 DFQATT and CDR2 SNEGSKA (reference sequence). The CDR3 loop spans 12 amino acids. The CDR3 spells CSAYSIDYGYTF. CDR3 in DNA: TGCAGTGCTTATAGTATAGACTATGGCTACACCTTC.

The chain employs TRBV15 and TRBJ1-1; D is perhaps TRBD1 (6 bases). The V gene's germline CDR1 is LNHNV and CDR2 YYDKDF (reference sequence). The length of the CDR3 is 15 residues. The V end lost 5 bases, the J end lost 0 bases, and 13 bases lay between the germline ends. CDR3 nucleotides: TGTGCCACCAGCGAGCTGGACAGAGTGAACACTGAAGCTTTCTTT. The encoded protein is CATSELDRVNTEAFF.

The chain uses TRBV18 and TRBJ2-1; unclear D gene. Trimming cost V 3 bases and J 8 bases, with 17 bases left between them. This CDR3 has 15 residues. The germline gives CDR1 KGHSH, CDR2 LQKENI. The CDR3 coding sequence is TGTGCCAGCTCACCCGGCCTAGTTATGCGCGATGAGCAGTTCTTC. Its translation: CASSPGLVMRDEQFF.

This chain uses TRBV12-3 or TRBV12-4 with TRBJ1-5, with 7 bases lining up with TRBD1. Losses at the gene ends were 6 bases for V and 7 bases for J; bases not matched to a gene: 9. This CDR3 has 14 amino acids. CDR3 region: CASRRTPGGQPQHF. CDR3 nucleotides: TGTGCCAGCAGGCGTACCCCAGGGGGGCAGCCCCAGCATTTT.

The chain combines TRBV7-9 with TRBJ2-5; 10 positions agree with TRBD1. CDR1 is SEHNR, CDR2 FQNEAQ, per germline (reference sequence). The V gene end was trimmed by 5 bases and the J gene end by 3 bases; junction bases not matched to a gene: 9. The length of the CDR3 is 16 residues. CDR3 coding DNA: TGTGCCAGCAGCCCGTCCCCGGGACAGGGGAAAGAGACCCAGTACTTC. It codes for CASSPSPGQGKETQYF.

The J gene is TRBJ2-3, the V gene TRBV19, with 10 bases aligning to TRBD2. Unmatched junction bases numbered 14, after V lost 6 bases and J lost 14 bases. The CDR3 is made up of 14 amino acids. The V gene's germline CDR1 is LNHDA and CDR2 SQIVND (reference sequence). The CDR3 sequence is CASSPILSSGSRYF. The CDR3 DNA reads as TGTGCCAGTAGCCCCATTCTCTCTAGCGGGAGTCGGTATTTT. The full variable domain, with the rest looked up from reference TRBV19 and TRBJ2-3, is DGGITQSPKYLFRKEGQNVTLSCEQNLNHDAMYWYRQDPGQGLRLIYYSQIVNDFQKGDIAEGYSVSREKKESFPLTVTSAQKNPTAFYLCASSPILSSGSRYFGPGTRLTVL.

This clonotype was seen a handful of times. The rearrangement links TRBV19 to TRBJ1-1; weak D call: TRBD1 (6 bases). This CDR3 comprises 17 residues. Germline loops: CDR1 LNHDA, CDR2 SQIVND (reference sequence). Trimming shortened V by 4 bases and J by 7 bases, and 25 bases separated the two germline ends. This CDR3 reads CASSTGRIQGLRVEAFF. In nucleotides, the CDR3 is TGTGCCAGTAGTACGGGCCGGATACAGGGCTTGAGGGTTGAAGCTTTCTTT.

The table lists this clonotype with a few counts. The chain is built from TRBV2 and TRBJ2-3; 7 bases map to TRBD2. Germline trimming cut 5 bases from V and 0 bases from J; bases unmatched to any gene: 5. Germline V gives CDR1 SNHLY, CDR2 FYNNEI. CDR3 length: 15 amino acids. The CDR3 DNA follows: TGTGCCAGCAGTTTAACTAGCGCAAGCACAGATACGCAGTATTTT. Translating it yields CASSLTSASTDTQYF. The complete variable domain, with remaining parts taken from reference TRBV2 and TRBJ2-3, reads EPEVTQTPSHQVTQMGQEVILRCVPISNHLYFYWYRQILGQKVEFLVSFYNNEISEKSEIFDDQFSVERPDGSNFTLKIRSTKLEDSAMYFCASSLTSASTDTQYFGPGTRLTVL.

This clonotype was picked up a small number of times. CDR3 in DNA: TGCAGTGGAGCGGGAGGGCGCTATGAGCAGTTCTTC. It encodes CSGAGGRYEQFF. The gene calls are TRBV20-1 and TRBJ2-1, with 10 bases aligning to TRBD2. The trim removed 7 bases at V and 8 bases at J, leaving 5 bases unmatched. This CDR3 region has 12 residues. CDR1 is DFQATT, CDR2 SNEGSKA, per germline (reference sequence).

The J gene is TRBJ2-1, the V gene TRBV20-1; 9 bases align to TRBD2. Germline V gene data show CDR1 as DFQATT and CDR2 as SNEGSKA (reference sequence). This CDR3 is built from 13 residues. Trimming at V came to 8 bases and at J to 2 bases, leaving 4 bases not matched to a gene. CDR3 coding DNA: TGCAGTACCAGGACTAGCGCCTACAATGAGCAGTTCTTC. Encoded protein: CSTRTSAYNEQFF.

This rearrangement joins TRBV6-5 to TRBJ1-6; TRBD1 matches 9 bases. Losses at the gene ends were 1 base for V and 9 bases for J; bases not matched to a gene: 4. Germline lookup yields CDR1 MNHEY and CDR2 SVGAGI. This CDR3 region has 15 residues. This CDR3 is CASSYWDRVPSPLHF. The CDR3 nucleotides are TGTGCCAGCAGTTACTGGGACAGGGTTCCTTCACCCCTCCACTTT.

The chain links TRBV12-3 or TRBV12-4 to TRBJ2-1; 10 nucleotides align to TRBD2. The CDR3 extends over 15 amino acids. The J segment lost 7 bases and the V segment lost 5 bases, leaving 8 bases of the junction unmatched. The CDR3 nucleotides are TGTGCCAGCAGTGACCCGGGACTAGCGTGGAATGAGCAGTTCTTC. Translating it yields CASSDPGLAWNEQFF.

V and J are TRBV4-3 and TRBJ2-3; 11 bases align to TRBD2. Looked up from germline, CDR1 is LGHNA and CDR2 is YSLEER. Germline trimming cut 0 bases from V and 4 bases from J; bases unmatched to any gene: 6. This CDR3 has 17 amino acids. Here the CDR3 DNA reads TGCGCCAGCAGCCAAGATCGGCTAGCGGGAGGAGCAGATACGCAGTATTTT. The encoded protein is CASSQDRLAGGADTQYF.

The gene calls are TRBV7-2 and TRBJ2-4; D is possibly TRBD2 (5 bases). Trimming cost V 4 bases and J 1 base, with 8 bases left between them. CDR1 SGHTA and CDR2 FQGNSA come from the germline V gene. This CDR3 has 14 amino acids. CDR3 bases: TGTGCCAGCAGCTCGAGGAGGGCCAAAAACATTCAGTACTTC. Its protein is CASSSRRAKNIQYF.

Ten or more counts support this clonotype. The CDR3 is CSASTSLETQYF. Here the CDR3 DNA reads TGCAGTGCGTCCACTAGTTTGGAGACCCAGTACTTC. The chain couples TRBV20-1 to TRBJ2-5; the D gene is possibly TRBD2 (5 bases). Germline assignment: CDR1 DFQATT and CDR2 SNEGSKA (reference sequence). The CDR3 is made up of 12 amino acids. Trimming stripped 6 bases from V and 5 bases from J, with 13 bases between.

The V and J genes are TRBV27 and TRBJ2-1; 9 positions agree with TRBD1. This CDR3 has 14 amino acids. Germline V lookup: CDR1 MNHEY, CDR2 SMNVEV (reference sequence). The V segment lost 5 bases and the J segment 3 bases; nucleotides outside the gene matches: 2. The chain's CDR3 is CASSGTGHYNEQFF. In nucleotides, the CDR3 is TGTGCCAGCAGTGGGACAGGGCACTACAATGAGCAGTTCTTC.

The chain combines TRBV4-3 with TRBJ2-5, with 11 bases lining up with TRBD2. V shed 0 bases and J 4 bases; nucleotides not matched to a gene: 10. The CDR3 has 18 amino acids. Germline CDR1 LGHNA, CDR2 YSLEER. The CDR3 DNA follows: TGCGCCAGCAGCCAAGATAGCAAGACTAGCGGGAAGGGAGAGACCCAGTACTTC. Protein: CASSQDSKTSGKGETQYF.

This clonotype was counted between two and nine times. This sequence joins TRBV19 and TRBJ2-1; 9 bases match TRBD2. The CDR3 is 14 residues long. The junction had 11 bases not matched to a gene; V was cut back by 4 bases and J by 13 bases. Germline V gene sequence: CDR1 LNHDA, CDR2 SQIVND (reference sequence). The CDR3 coding sequence is TGTGCCAGTAGTAATCCGGGACTAGCCTCCTCCCAGTTCTTC. Protein sequence: CASSNPGLASSQFF.